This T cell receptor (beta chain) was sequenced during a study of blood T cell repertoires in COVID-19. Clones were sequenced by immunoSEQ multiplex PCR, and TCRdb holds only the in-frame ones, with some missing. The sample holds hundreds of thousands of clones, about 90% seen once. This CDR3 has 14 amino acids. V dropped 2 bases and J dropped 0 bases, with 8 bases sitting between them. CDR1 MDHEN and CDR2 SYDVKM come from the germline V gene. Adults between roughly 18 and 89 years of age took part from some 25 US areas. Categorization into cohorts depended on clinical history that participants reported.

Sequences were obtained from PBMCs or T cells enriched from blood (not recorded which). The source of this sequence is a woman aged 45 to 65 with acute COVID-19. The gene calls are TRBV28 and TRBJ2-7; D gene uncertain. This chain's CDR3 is CASSLLQNSYEQYF. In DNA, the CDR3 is TGTGCCAGCAGTTTACTACAGAACTCCTACGAGCAGTACTTC.